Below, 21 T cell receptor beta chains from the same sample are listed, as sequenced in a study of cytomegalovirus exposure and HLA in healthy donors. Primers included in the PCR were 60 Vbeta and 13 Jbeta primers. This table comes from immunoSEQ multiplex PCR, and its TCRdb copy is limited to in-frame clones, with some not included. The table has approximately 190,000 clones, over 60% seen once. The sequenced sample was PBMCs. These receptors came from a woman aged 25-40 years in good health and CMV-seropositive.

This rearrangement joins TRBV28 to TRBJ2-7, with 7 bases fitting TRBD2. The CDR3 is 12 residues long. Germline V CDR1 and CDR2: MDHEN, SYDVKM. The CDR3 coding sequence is TGTGCTACTCTGGGAGGGACCTACGAGCAGTACTTC. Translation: CATLGGTYEQYF.

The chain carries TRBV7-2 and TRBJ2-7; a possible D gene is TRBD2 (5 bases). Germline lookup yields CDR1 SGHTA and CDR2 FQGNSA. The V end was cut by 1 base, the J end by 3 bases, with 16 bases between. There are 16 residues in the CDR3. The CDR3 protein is CASSLGSASSYYEQYF. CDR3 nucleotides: TGTGCCAGCAGCTTAGGTTCGGCTAGCAGTTACTACGAGCAGTACTTC.

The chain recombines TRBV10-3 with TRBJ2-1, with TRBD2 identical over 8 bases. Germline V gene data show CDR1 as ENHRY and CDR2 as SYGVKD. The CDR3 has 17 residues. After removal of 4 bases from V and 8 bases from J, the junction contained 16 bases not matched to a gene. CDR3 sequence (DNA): TGTGCCATCAGTGCAATTAAGCGGGAGCGGTTCAGTGATGAGCAGTTCTTC. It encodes CAISAIKRERFSDEQFF.

This chain's CDR3 is CASSGQDIRTIYF. Written as DNA, the CDR3 is TGTGCCAGCAGCGGACAGGATATTCGGACCATATATTTT. The chain carries TRBV9 and TRBJ1-3; tentative D call: TRBD1 (6 bases). V lost 3 bases and J lost 10, with 14 bases in between. CDR1 and CDR2 (germline): SGDLS, YYNGEE. This CDR3 comprises 13 residues.

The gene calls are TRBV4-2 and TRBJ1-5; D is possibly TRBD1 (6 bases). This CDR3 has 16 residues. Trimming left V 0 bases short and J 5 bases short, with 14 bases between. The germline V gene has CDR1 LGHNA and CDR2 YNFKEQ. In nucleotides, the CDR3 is TGTGCCAGCAGCCAAGAGGAACTCAGGGGAGATCAGCCCCAGCATTTT. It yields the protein CASSQEELRGDQPQHF.

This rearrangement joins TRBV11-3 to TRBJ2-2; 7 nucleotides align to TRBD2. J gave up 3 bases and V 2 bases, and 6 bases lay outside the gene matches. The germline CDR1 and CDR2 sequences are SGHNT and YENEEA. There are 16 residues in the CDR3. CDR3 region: CASSLISREHTGELFF. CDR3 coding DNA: TGTGCCAGCAGCTTAATTTCGCGGGAGCACACCGGGGAGCTGTTTTTT.

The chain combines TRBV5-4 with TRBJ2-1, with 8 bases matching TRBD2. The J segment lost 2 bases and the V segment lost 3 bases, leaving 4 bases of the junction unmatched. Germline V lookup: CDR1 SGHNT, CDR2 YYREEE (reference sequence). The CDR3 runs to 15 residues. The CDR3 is CASSSGTSTYNEQFF. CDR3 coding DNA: TGTGCCAGCAGCTCCGGGACTAGTACCTACAATGAGCAGTTCTTC. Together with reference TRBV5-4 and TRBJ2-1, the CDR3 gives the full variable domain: ETGVTQSPTHLIKTRGQQVTLRCSSQSGHNTVSWYQQALGQGPQFIFQYYREEENGRGNFPPRFSGLQFPNYSSELNVNALELDDSALYLCASSSGTSTYNEQFFGPGTRLTVL.

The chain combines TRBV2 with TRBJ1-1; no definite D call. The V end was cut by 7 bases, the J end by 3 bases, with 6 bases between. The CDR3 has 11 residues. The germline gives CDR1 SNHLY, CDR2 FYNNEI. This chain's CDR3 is CASTGDTEAFF. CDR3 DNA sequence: TGTGCCAGCACCGGGGACACTGAAGCTTTCTTT.

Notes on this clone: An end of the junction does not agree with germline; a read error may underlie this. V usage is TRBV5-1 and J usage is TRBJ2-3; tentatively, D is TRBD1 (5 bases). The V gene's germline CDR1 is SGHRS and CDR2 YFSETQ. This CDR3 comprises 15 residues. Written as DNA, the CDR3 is TGCTCCAGCAGCTCCCAGGGTCGGAGCACAGATACGCAGTATTTT. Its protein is CSSSSQGRSTDTQYF.

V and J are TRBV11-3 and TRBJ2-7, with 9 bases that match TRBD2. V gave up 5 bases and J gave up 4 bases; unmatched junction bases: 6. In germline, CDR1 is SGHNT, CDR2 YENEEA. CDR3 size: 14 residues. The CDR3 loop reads CASSLSGGSYEQYF. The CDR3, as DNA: TGTGCCAGCAGCCTTAGCGGGGGCTCTTACGAGCAGTACTTC.

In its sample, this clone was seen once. The CDR3: CAWSRNRGGTDTQYF. The DNA for the CDR3 is TGTGCCTGGAGCCGTAACAGGGGGGGCACAGATACGCAGTATTTT. V is TRBV30 and J is TRBJ2-3, with TRBD1 identical over 8 bases. This CDR3 has 15 residues. Germline V CDR1 and CDR2: GTSNPN, SVGIG (reference sequence). Germline trimming cut 3 bases from V and 1 base from J; bases unmatched to any gene: 6.

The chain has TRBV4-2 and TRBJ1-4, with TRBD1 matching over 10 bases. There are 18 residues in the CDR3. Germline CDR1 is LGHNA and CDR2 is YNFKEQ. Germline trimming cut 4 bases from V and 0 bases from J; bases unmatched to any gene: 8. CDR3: CASSPGTGALATNEKLFF. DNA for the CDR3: TGTGCCAGCAGCCCCGGGACAGGGGCTCTTGCAACTAATGAAAAACTGTTTTTT.

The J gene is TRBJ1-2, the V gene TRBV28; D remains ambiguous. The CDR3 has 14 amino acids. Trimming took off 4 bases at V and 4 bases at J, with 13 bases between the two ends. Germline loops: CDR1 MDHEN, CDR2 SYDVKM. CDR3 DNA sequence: TGTGCCAGCAGTTCCCGGAGTGCAAGCTATGGCTACACCTTC. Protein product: CASSSRSASYGYTF.

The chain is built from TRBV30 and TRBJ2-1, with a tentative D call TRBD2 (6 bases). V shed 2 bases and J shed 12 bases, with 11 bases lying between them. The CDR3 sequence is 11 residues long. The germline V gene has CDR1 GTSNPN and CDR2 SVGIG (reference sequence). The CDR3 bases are TGTGCCTGGAGTCGTCCCGGGGGGCAGTTCTTC. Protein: CAWSRPGGQFF.

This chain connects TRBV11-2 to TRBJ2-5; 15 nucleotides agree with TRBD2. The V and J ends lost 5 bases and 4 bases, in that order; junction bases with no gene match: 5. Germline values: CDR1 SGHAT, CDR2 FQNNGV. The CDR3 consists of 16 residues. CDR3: CASSPGLAGGGETQYF. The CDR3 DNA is TGTGCCAGCAGCCCTGGACTAGCGGGAGGGGGAGAGACCCAGTACTTC.

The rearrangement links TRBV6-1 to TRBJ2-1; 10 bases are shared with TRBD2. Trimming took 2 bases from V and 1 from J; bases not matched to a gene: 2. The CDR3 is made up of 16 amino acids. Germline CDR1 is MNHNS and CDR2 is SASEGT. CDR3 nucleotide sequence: TGTGCCAGCAGTGAACTAGCGGGGGCTTCCTACAATGAGCAGTTCTTC. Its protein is CASSELAGASYNEQFF.

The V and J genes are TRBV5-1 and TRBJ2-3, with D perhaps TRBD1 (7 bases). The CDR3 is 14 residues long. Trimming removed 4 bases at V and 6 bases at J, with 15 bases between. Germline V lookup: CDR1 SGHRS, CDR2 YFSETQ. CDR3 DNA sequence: TGCGCCAGCAGCGGAGGGGGCCCCGAGGATACGCAGTATTTT. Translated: CASSGGGPEDTQYF. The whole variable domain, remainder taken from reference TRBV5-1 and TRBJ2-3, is KAGVTQTPRYLIKTRGQQVTLSCSPISGHRSVSWYQQTPGQGLQFLFEYFSETQRNKGNFPGRFSGRQFSNSRSEMNVSTLELGDSALYLCASSGGGPEDTQYFGPGTRLTVL.

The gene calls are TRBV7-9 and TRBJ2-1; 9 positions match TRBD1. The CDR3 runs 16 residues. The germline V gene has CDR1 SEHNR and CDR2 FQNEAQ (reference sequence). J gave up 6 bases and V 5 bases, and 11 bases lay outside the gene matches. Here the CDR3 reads CASSALWTGAPNEQFF. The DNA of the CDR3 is TGTGCCAGCAGCGCACTATGGACAGGGGCCCCCAATGAGCAGTTCTTC.

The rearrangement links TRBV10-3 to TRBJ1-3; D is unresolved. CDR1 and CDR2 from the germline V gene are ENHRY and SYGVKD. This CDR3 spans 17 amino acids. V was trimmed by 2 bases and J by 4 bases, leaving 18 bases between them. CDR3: CAISEGGRQGAGNTIYF. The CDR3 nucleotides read TGTGCCATCAGTGAGGGAGGTAGGCAAGGAGCCGGAAACACCATATATTTT.

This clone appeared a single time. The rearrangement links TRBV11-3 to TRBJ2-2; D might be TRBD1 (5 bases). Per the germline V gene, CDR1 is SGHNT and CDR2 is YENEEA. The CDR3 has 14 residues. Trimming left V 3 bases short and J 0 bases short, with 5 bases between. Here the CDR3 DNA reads TGTGCCAGCAGCTTCAGGGCGAACACCGGGGAGCTGTTTTTT. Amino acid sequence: CASSFRANTGELFF.

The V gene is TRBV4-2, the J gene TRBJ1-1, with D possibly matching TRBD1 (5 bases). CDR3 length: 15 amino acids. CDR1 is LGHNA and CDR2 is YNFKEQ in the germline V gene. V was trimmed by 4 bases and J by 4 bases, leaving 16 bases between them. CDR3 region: CASSPRRGLSTEAFF. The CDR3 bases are TGTGCCAGCAGCCCCCGTAGGGGTTTGAGCACTGAAGCTTTCTTT.